The rows below give T cell receptor beta chains drawn from one sample of a study of blood T cell repertoires in COVID-19. This table comes from immunoSEQ multiplex PCR, and its TCRdb copy is limited to in-frame clones, with some not included. Of fewer than 150,000 clones listed, roughly 86% are singletons. Sample: peripheral blood. These receptors originate from a human donor in a cohort sampled during active COVID-19. Both conserved end residues are part of each CDR3. D genes are given only for firm matches. For some rows the clone size is stated as once, few or many, or as a class when expanded; others skip it.

TRBJ1-6 | TRBD1 | TRBV12-3/TRBV12-4 | - | TGTGCCAGCAGTGGTACAGGGGAGCTCCACTTT | CASSGTGELHF
TRBJ1-2 | - | TRBV11-2 | once | TGTGCCAGCAGCTCGGTGAGCTATGGCTACACCTTC | CASSSVSYGYTF
TRBJ2-2 | TRBD2 | TRBV5-6 | - | TGTGCCAGCAGCTTGTGGGACGGGGGGGCGATCACCGGGGAGCTGTTTTTT | CASSLWDGGAITGELFF
TRBJ2-5 | - | TRBV7-3 | once | TGTGCCAGCAGTTCCACTTATAACAGGGAACTGTACTTC | CASSSTYNRELYF
TRBJ1-1 | - | TRBV5-1 | once | TGCGCCAGCAGCTTGGATGGGAGGGAGGGGGGTGAAGCTTTCTTT | CASSLDGREGGEAFF
TRBJ1-4 | - | TRBV5-6 | many | TGTGCCAGCAGCCTTCCGACTAATGAAAAACTGTTTTTT | CASSLPTNEKLFF
TRBJ2-7 | TRBD1 | TRBV18 | - | TGTGCCAGCTCACCAACAGGGGTTTACGAGCAGTACTTC | CASSPTGVYEQYF
TRBJ2-7 | TRBD1 | TRBV19 | - | TGTGCCAGTAGAGGGGCCGGGGACAGGTCGCAGTACTTC | CASRGAGDRSQYF
TRBJ2-6 | - | TRBV19 | - | TGTGCCAGTGGGGTGGAAGGGGCTGGGGCCAACGTCCTGACTTTC | CASGVEGAGANVLTF
TRBJ1-1 | - | TRBV30 | - | TGTGCCTGGAGTGTAGAGGGTACATACACTGGGGCTTTCTTT | CAWSVEGTYTGAFF
TRBJ2-1 | TRBD2 | TRBV13 | - | TGTGCCAGCAGCTTAGGAGGACTAGCGGGGGGCTCCTACAATGAGCAGTTCTTC | CASSLGGLAGGSYNEQFF
TRBJ2-3 | - | TRBV5-8 | - | TGTGCCAGCAGCGAACTCACAGATACGCAGTATTTT | CASSELTDTQYF
TRBJ2-3 | TRBD1 | TRBV3-1/TRBV3-2 | once | TGTGCCAGCAGCCAAGGGGTCGGACAGGACACAGATACGCAGTATTTT | CASSQGVGQDTDTQYF
TRBJ1-2 | - | TRBV6-6 | once | TGTGCCAGCAGTTACAAGCACCCCATTTCTAACTATGGCTACACCTTC | CASSYKHPISNYGYTF
TRBJ2-3 | TRBD2 | TRBV2 | - | TGTGCCAGCAGTCCAATCGAAGCGGGGGGGCCGACAGATACGCAGTATTTT | CASSPIEAGGPTDTQYF
TRBJ1-2 | - | TRBV6-5 | - | TGTGCCAGCACTTTGCGTTTGGGGCATGGCTACACCTTC | CASTLRLGHGYTF
TRBJ2-7 | - | TRBV4-2 | - | TGTGCCAGCAGCCAAGATGCCGGGGTTCAGGAGCAGTACTTC | CASSQDAGVQEQYF
TRBJ2-6 | - | TRBV19 | - | TGTGCCAGTAGTGGAGTCTTCGGCCTCTCTGGGGCCAACGTCCTGACTTTC | CASSGVFGLSGANVLTF
TRBJ2-3 | TRBD1 | TRBV6-5 | once | TGTGCCAGCAGACAGGGGCGGAGCACAGATACGCAGTATTTT | CASRQGRSTDTQYF
TRBJ2-5 | TRBD2 | TRBV5-1 | - | TGCGCCAGCAGCCGGGGAACTAGCGGGTCGCAGGGGCAAGAGACCCAGTACTTC | CASSRGTSGSQGQETQYF
TRBJ1-1 | - | TRBV6-4 | - | TGTGCCAGCAGTGACTGGCAGGGGATCGAAGCTTTCTTT | CASSDWQGIEAFF
TRBJ2-7 | - | TRBV7-9 | - | TGTGCCAGCAGCCCCACTCTCGCGGGCGGCTACGAGCAGTACTTC | CASSPTLAGGYEQYF
TRBJ2-1 | TRBD2 | TRBV9 | - | TGTGCCAGCAGTCCTAGCGGGGGGGCAAATGAGCAGTTCTTC | CASSPSGGANEQFF
TRBJ2-3 | - | TRBV19 | - | TGTGCCAGTAGTGCCGGAGGGGCTAGCACAGATACGCAGTATTTT | CASSAGGASTDTQYF
TRBJ2-3 | - | TRBV3-1/TRBV3-2 | - | TGTGCCAGCAGCCAAGTGTCGAGTTTTTCGCAGTATTTT | CASSQVSSFSQYF
TRBJ1-1 | - | TRBV5-1 | - | TGCGCCAGCAGCACCGGCCCGCGGACTGAAGCTTTCTTT | CASSTGPRTEAFF
TRBJ2-1 | TRBD2 | TRBV5-1 | - | TGCGCCAGCAGCTCACTTGCTAGCGGCTCCTACAATGAGCAGTTCTTC | CASSSLASGSYNEQFF
TRBJ1-1 | - | TRBV3-1/TRBV3-2 | - | TGTGCCAGCAGACAGACGGGAACTGAAGCTTTCTTT | CASRQTGTEAFF
TRBJ1-2 | - | TRBV5-6 | once | TGTGCCAGCAGATATCAAGGGGGCTATGGCTACACCTTC | CASRYQGGYGYTF
TRBJ2-1 | TRBD1 | TRBV5-1 | - | TGCGCCAGCAGCTTGCCCGGGACAGGGGGGGTTAATGAGCAGTTCTTC | CASSLPGTGGVNEQFF
TRBJ2-1 | TRBD2 | TRBV5-1 | once | TGCGCCAGCAGCTTCTCAGCGGGGCAATCCTACAATGAGCAGTTCTTC | CASSFSAGQSYNEQFF
TRBJ1-2 | TRBD1 | TRBV20-1 | - | TGCAGTGCTGGGGACAGATGGGGCTACACCTTC | CSAGDRWGYTF
TRBJ2-1 | TRBD1 | TRBV18 | - | TGTGCCAGCTCACCCGGGACAGGGTCCGTCAATGAGCAGTTCTTC | CASSPGTGSVNEQFF
TRBJ1-2 | - | TRBV29-1 | - | TGCAGCGTAGCAGGGGGCTACACCTTC | CSVAGGYTF
TRBJ1-5 | - | TRBV12-3/TRBV12-4 | - | TGTGCCAGCAGTTTATCCCCCGTGTCGCCCCAGCATTTT | CASSLSPVSPQHF
TRBJ1-2 | - | TRBV15 | once | TGTGCCACCAGCGGGGGGGGCTCTACCTATGGCTACACCTTC | CATSGGGSTYGYTF
TRBJ1-2 | TRBD1 | TRBV6-6 | - | TGTGCCACCGCGACAGGGGAAAGCGGCTACACCTTC | CATATGESGYTF
TRBJ2-7 | TRBD1 | TRBV12-5 | - | TGTGCTAGTGGTTTACAGGGGACCTACGAGCAGTACTTC | CASGLQGTYEQYF
TRBJ1-2 | - | TRBV6-1 | few | TGTGCCAGCAGTGACAGACAGTGGGGCTATGGCTACACCTTC | CASSDRQWGYGYTF
TRBJ2-7 | - | TRBV6-2/TRBV6-3 | once | TGTGCCAGCAGCCGAGCTCGTTCCTACGAGCAGTACTTC | CASSRARSYEQYF
TRBJ1-5 | - | TRBV5-6 | once | TGTGCCAGCAGCCCGGGATGGGAACCCAATCAGCCCCAGCATTTT | CASSPGWEPNQPQHF
TRBJ1-2 | - | TRBV20-1 | - | TGCAGTGCCGAGGGTAACTATGGCTACACCTTC | CSAEGNYGYTF
TRBJ1-5 | - | TRBV6-5 | - | TGTGCCAGCAGCAGGGGCAGCAATCAGCCCCAGCATTTT | CASSRGSNQPQHF